In its sample, the clone carrying this TCR beta chain was seen a few times. Its antigen is not identified. The CDR3 totals 12 residues. The germline gives CDR1 SQVTM, CDR2 ANQGSEA. The V end lost 4 bases, the J end lost 11 bases, and 18 bases lay between the germline ends. 13 Jbeta primers and 60 Vbeta primers were used for the PCR. Sequenced by immunoSEQ multiplex PCR; TCRdb stores in-frame clones only, minus some. This sample has some 96,000 clones, with 65% to 80% found just once. This record belongs to a study of cytomegalovirus exposure and HLA in healthy donors. Study-wide results and caveats: When presence/absence was analysed, sequencing depth was taken to be roughly uniform across donors.

Healthy bone marrow donors formed the donor group. The TCR sequence derives from a man in his forties in good health and CMV-seropositive. The chain uses TRBV29-1 and TRBJ2-7; D is unclear. The specimen was PBMCs. The CDR3 DNA sequence: TGCAGCGTTGCTGCAGGCCCCTATTCTGAGTACTTC. This translates into CSVAAGPYSEYF.